The 14 T cell receptor beta chains in this list originate from one sample, sequenced in a study of blood T cell repertoires in COVID-19. Repertoires were generated with immunoSEQ multiplex PCR, while TCRdb's copy carries only in-frame clones and drops some. This sample has tens of thousands of clones, with approximately 86% found just once. Sequencing used peripheral blood. These receptors came from a woman in her 50s with acute or convalescent COVID-19.

CDR3 DNA sequence: TGCAGTGCTAGTCCCGCGGGAGCATACACAGATACGCAGTATTTT. This codes for CSASPAGAYTDTQYF. The V and J genes are TRBV20-1 and TRBJ2-3; TRBD2 aligns across 7 bases. Germline V gene sequence: CDR1 DFQATT, CDR2 SNEGSKA (reference sequence). The CDR3 is 15 residues long. Trimming removed 3 bases from V and 2 bases from J; junction bases left unmatched: 8.

This rearrangement joins TRBV2 to TRBJ1-2; TRBD1 aligns across 11 bases. This CDR3 has 15 amino acids. Trimming cost V 5 bases and J 7 bases; bases outside gene matches: 9. CDR1 is SNHLY, CDR2 FYNNEI, per germline. This CDR3 reads CASSPTGTGGLGYTF. The CDR3 DNA is TGTGCCAGCAGTCCCACCGGGACAGGGGGACTTGGCTACACCTTC.

The chain employs TRBV19 and TRBJ2-7; TRBD1 agrees at 9 bases. This CDR3 spans 14 amino acids. CDR1 is LNHDA and CDR2 is SQIVND in the germline V gene (reference sequence). Trimming removed 11 bases from V and 9 bases from J; junction bases left unmatched: 17. CDR3 in amino acids: CASTSGTGSSVQYF. DNA of the CDR3: TGTGCCTCAACCTCCGGGACAGGGTCTTCGGTGCAGTACTTC.

The rearrangement joins TRBV30 to TRBJ1-3, with D perhaps TRBD1 (5 bases). Germline V gene lookup returns CDR1 GTSNPN and CDR2 SVGIG (reference sequence). V dropped 4 bases and J dropped 4 bases, with 5 bases sitting between them. The CDR3 has 11 amino acids. CDR3 nucleotide sequence: TGTGCCTGGACAGGGGGAAACACCATATATTTT. Its translation is CAWTGGNTIYF.

V and J are TRBV28 and TRBJ1-5; 8 bases line up with TRBD1. This CDR3 spans 16 amino acids. The junction had 7 bases not matched to a gene; V was cut back by 6 bases and J by 0 bases. CDR1 MDHEN and CDR2 SYDVKM come from the germline V gene. The CDR3 reads CASSRAGQGSNQPQHF. The DNA of the CDR3 is TGTGCCAGCAGCCGGGCCGGACAGGGTAGCAATCAGCCCCAGCATTTT.

The chain joins TRBV6-6 to TRBJ2-3; D not resolved. Trimming removed 7 bases at V and 5 bases at J, with 7 bases between. This CDR3 is built from 11 residues. Germline loops: CDR1 MNHNY, CDR2 SVGAGI (reference sequence). The CDR3 protein is CASTSVDTQYF. The CDR3 nucleotides read TGTGCCAGCACCTCGGTAGATACGCAGTATTTT.

The rearrangement links TRBV2 to TRBJ1-5; the D is unclear. Trimming cost V 6 bases and J 5 bases, with 20 bases left between them. Germline V CDR1 and CDR2: SNHLY, FYNNEI. This CDR3 contains 16 residues. CDR3 DNA sequence: TGTGCCAGCAGGCCCACACTCGGGAGGGATGATCAGCCCCAGCATTTT. Encoded protein: CASRPTLGRDDQPQHF.

The chain employs TRBV15 and TRBJ1-2, with D tentatively TRBD1 (5 bases). V lost 0 bases and J 8 bases, leaving 13 bases between the germline ends. The CDR3 covers 14 residues. Per germline, CDR1 LNHNV and CDR2 YYDKDF (reference sequence). Written as DNA, the CDR3 is TGTGCCACCAGCAGAGATTTAAGGGGCTGGGGCTACACCTTC. Translated: CATSRDLRGWGYTF.

The chain has TRBV9 and TRBJ1-2, with 8 bases identical to TRBD1. Germline V CDR1 and CDR2: SGDLS, YYNGEE. The CDR3 runs to 15 residues. The V and J ends lost 3 bases and 3 bases, in that order; junction bases with no gene match: 7. CDR3 loop: CASSGSLTGDYGYTF. As DNA, the CDR3 is TGTGCCAGCAGCGGTTCTTTGACAGGGGACTATGGCTACACCTTC.

This chain connects TRBV28 to TRBJ2-1; D remains ambiguous. Deletions cut 3 bases from V and 3 bases from J, with 9 bases between. CDR3 length equals 14 residues. Germline CDR1 reads MDHEN; CDR2 reads SYDVKM. CDR3 coding DNA: TGTGCCAGCAGTTTTTTCGCAGGCTACAATGAGCAGTTCTTC. It specifies CASSFFAGYNEQFF. Drawing the rest from reference TRBV28 and TRBJ2-1, the complete variable domain is DVKVTQSSRYLVKRTGEKVFLECVQDMDHENMFWYRQDPGLGLRLIYFSYDVKMKEKGDIPEGYSVSREKKERFSLILESASTNQTSMYLCASSFFAGYNEQFFGPGTRLTVL.

The rearrangement links TRBV2 to TRBJ2-7; 9 nucleotides align to TRBD2. Unmatched junction bases numbered 13, after V lost 4 bases and J lost 6 bases. In germline, CDR1 is SNHLY, CDR2 FYNNEI. This CDR3 has 16 amino acids. The CDR3 here is CASSVPLAGGTAEQYF. The CDR3 nucleotides read TGTGCCAGCAGTGTTCCCCTGGCGGGAGGGACCGCCGAGCAGTACTTC.

The gene calls are TRBV9 and TRBJ2-7, with D possibly TRBD2 on 5 matching bases. This CDR3 spans 15 amino acids. Germline loops: CDR1 SGDLS, CDR2 YYNGEE. Trimming took 0 bases from V and 4 from J, leaving 14 bases between them. The CDR3 protein is CASSVAGNYIYEQYF. The CDR3 nucleotides read TGTGCCAGCAGCGTAGCGGGAAACTACATTTACGAGCAGTACTTC. Drawing the rest from reference TRBV9 and TRBJ2-7, the complete variable domain is DSGVTQTPKHLITATGQRVTLRCSPRSGDLSVYWYQQSLDQGLQFLIQYYNGEERAKGNILERFSAQQFPDLHSELNLSSLELGDSALYFCASSVAGNYIYEQYFGPGTRLTVT.

The chain employs TRBV10-3 and TRBJ1-1, with 10 nucleotides matching TRBD1. CDR1 is ENHRY, CDR2 SYGVKD, per germline. J lost 7 bases, V lost 10 bases, and 6 bases had no gene match. The CDR3 covers 12 residues. The CDR3 region is CATQGQGNEAFF. The CDR3 DNA follows: TGTGCCACCCAGGGACAGGGGAATGAAGCTTTCTTT.

This clone was picked up a small number of times. The chain joins TRBV29-1 to TRBJ2-7; the match to TRBD1 covers 8 bases. The CDR3 spans 15 residues. The germline V gene has CDR1 SQVTM and CDR2 ANQGSEA. V gave up 6 bases and J gave up 2 bases; unmatched junction bases: 12. CDR3 amino acids: CSVPDRVGPTYEQYF. The CDR3 DNA reads TGCAGCGTACCGGACAGGGTAGGGCCAACCTACGAGCAGTACTTC.